This T cell receptor beta chain was recorded in a study of naive and memory T cell subsets. Study outcomes and limitations: In CD4 and CD8 cells, diversity dropped from naive through EMRA.

This clonotype has a count of ten or more. Its specificity is unknown. V lost 7 bases and J 5 bases, leaving 23 bases between the germline ends. Germline CDR1 MDHEN, CDR2 SYDVKM. The CDR3 spans 16 residues. Two oligonucleotides, mixed equimolar, formed the beta constant-region primer covering TRBC1 and TRBC2. The ligated cDNA underwent four PCR rounds using SP2 and nested alpha and beta constant-region primers. A 12-nucleotide UMI and the SP2 primer were added to the cDNA 3' end by oligonucleotide ligation. MiXCR was run by TCRdb on the UMI-ligation and nested PCR reads, yielding one entry per CDR3 protein. This sample carries about 4,700 distinct CDR3 sequences, roughly 5% of them seen once, and the ten largest clones take around 26%.

The specimen was effector memory CD8+ T cells from blood. The subset here: effector memory, CD45RA- CD27-. This receptor was obtained from a human donor in good health. The rearrangement links TRBV28 to TRBJ2-5; tentatively, D is TRBD1 or TRBD2 (5 bases each). Here the CDR3 DNA reads TGTGCCAGCACTCAAGGGGCCAGGGAGAGGTTGGAGACCCAGTACTTC. This encodes CASTQGARERLETQYF.